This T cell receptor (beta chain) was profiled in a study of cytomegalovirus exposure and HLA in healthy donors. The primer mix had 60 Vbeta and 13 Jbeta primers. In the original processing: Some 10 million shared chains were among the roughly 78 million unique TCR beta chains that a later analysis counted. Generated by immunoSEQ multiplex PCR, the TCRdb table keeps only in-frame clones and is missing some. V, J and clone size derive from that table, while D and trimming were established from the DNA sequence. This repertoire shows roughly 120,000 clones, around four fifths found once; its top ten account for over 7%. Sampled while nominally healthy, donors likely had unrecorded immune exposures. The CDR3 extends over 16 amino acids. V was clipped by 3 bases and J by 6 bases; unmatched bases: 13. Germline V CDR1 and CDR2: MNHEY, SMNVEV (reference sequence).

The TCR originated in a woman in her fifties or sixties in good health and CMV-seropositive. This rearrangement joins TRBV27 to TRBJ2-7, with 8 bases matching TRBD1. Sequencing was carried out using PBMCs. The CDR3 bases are TGTGCCAGCAGTTTTAGGGGTGGGCAGGGGGCGGGCGAGCAGTACTTC. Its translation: CASSFRGGQGAGEQYF.